These 9 T cell receptor beta chains originate from one sample sequenced in a study of T cell changes during pregnancy in multiple sclerosis (dated by TCRdb to about 2019). Libraries were built with the immunoSEQ multiplex PCR assay. This immuneACCESS table, as held by TCRdb, lists in-frame sequences with V and J called but not all clones. Of the missing ones, under half trace to an unresolved V gene in checked studies; the others have no known cause. The sample yields 25,000 to 30,000 clones; around 90% were counted once. The top ten clonotypes cover about 0.5% of the sample. This sample comprised CD4+ T cells from peripheral blood mononuclear cells, obtained in the first trimester of pregnancy. These TCRs come from a female donor in good health, enrolled as a control in a pregnancy study.

This rearrangement joins TRBV29-1 to TRBJ1-1; the match to TRBD1 covers 10 bases. J lost 5 bases, V lost 7 bases, and 7 bases had no gene match. Germline-derived CDR1 and CDR2 are SQVTM and ANQGSEA. This CDR3 is 13 amino acids long. The CDR3: CSASGQGMTEAFF. The CDR3 nucleotides read TGCAGCGCCTCGGGACAGGGGATGACTGAAGCTTTCTTT. The full variable domain, in which reference TRBV29-1 and TRBJ1-1 provide the parts outside the CDR3, is SAVISQKPSRDICQRGTSLTIQCQVDSQVTMMFWYRQQPGQSLTLIATANQGSEATYESGFVIDKFPISRPNLTFSTLTVSNMSPEDSSIYLCSASGQGMTEAFFGQGTRLTVV.

The CDR3 here is CASSFSGTSGQNEQFF. CDR3 sequence (DNA): TGTGCCAGCAGCTTCTCAGGGACTAGCGGACAGAATGAGCAGTTCTTC. The gene calls are TRBV7-9 and TRBJ2-1; 11 positions match TRBD2. There are 16 residues in the CDR3. Trimming at V came to 3 bases and at J to 7 bases, leaving 8 bases not matched to a gene. Germline CDR1 SEHNR, CDR2 FQNEAQ (reference sequence).

This clone was detected once. The genes are TRBV11-2 and TRBJ2-1; TRBD2 matches at 12 bases. CDR1 is SGHAT, CDR2 FQNNGV, per germline. J lost 8 bases, V lost 5 bases, and 16 bases had no gene match. The CDR3 runs to 18 residues. CDR3 bases: TGTGCCAGCAGCCCCACCTCCCGGGCTAGCGGGAGGGAGTATGAGCAGTTCTTC. Translating gives CASSPTSRASGREYEQFF.

This chain connects TRBV5-1 to TRBJ2-7; 10 bases line up with TRBD1. The germline V gene encodes CDR1 SGHRS and CDR2 YFSETQ. The V gene end was trimmed by 2 bases and the J gene end by 6 bases; junction bases not matched to a gene: 8. CDR3 length equals 15 residues. CDR3 nucleotides: TGCGCCAGCAGCTTAACCCGGGACAGGGGCTCCGAGCAGTACTTC. Encoded protein: CASSLTRDRGSEQYF.

This clone was seen once. The chain recombines TRBV6-5 with TRBJ1-1; D is undetermined. Germline lookup yields CDR1 MNHEY and CDR2 SVGAGI. The CDR3 runs to 16 residues. The V end lost 4 bases, the J end lost 5 bases, and 20 bases lay between the germline ends. This CDR3 is CASSSRSVADKTEAFF. As DNA, the CDR3 is TGTGCCAGCAGTTCGCGTTCCGTTGCCGATAAGACTGAAGCTTTCTTT.

This clone was counted a single time. This chain links TRBV2 with TRBJ2-1; 7 bases align to TRBD1. Germline V lookup: CDR1 SNHLY, CDR2 FYNNEI. CDR3 length equals 14 residues. With V trimmed by 6 bases and J by 0 bases, 2 bases remained unmatched. Here the CDR3 reads CASSRQGSYNEQFF. The CDR3 nucleotides read TGTGCCAGCAGCAGACAGGGCTCCTACAATGAGCAGTTCTTC.

This clone was recorded once. The chain combines TRBV7-3 with TRBJ2-1; maybe TRBD1 (6 bases). The CDR3 consists of 14 residues. V was clipped by 5 bases and J by 10 bases, with 18 bases between them. From germline, CDR1 is SGHTA and CDR2 FQGTGA. The CDR3 loop reads CASSLRGGVNEQFF. The CDR3 coding sequence is TGTGCCAGCAGCCTGCGAGGGGGAGTAAACGAGCAGTTCTTC.

The J gene is TRBJ2-5, the V gene TRBV2, with D possibly matching TRBD2 (6 bases). The CDR3 covers 14 residues. CDR1 is SNHLY and CDR2 is FYNNEI in the germline V gene. V dropped 3 bases and J dropped 5 bases, with 13 bases sitting between them. The CDR3: CASSEGRGAETQYF. The CDR3 nucleotides read TGTGCCAGCAGTGAGGGGCGGGGAGCGGAGACCCAGTACTTC.

The V and J genes are TRBV29-1 and TRBJ2-1; D might be TRBD2 (6 bases). The germline V gene has CDR1 SQVTM and CDR2 ANQGSEA. The CDR3 totals 14 residues. Trimming shortened V by 6 bases and J by 5 bases, and 17 bases separated the two germline ends. CDR3 residues: CSVRRGFRDNEQFF. CDR3 nucleotide sequence: TGCAGCGTCCGCCGGGGGTTCCGGGACAATGAGCAGTTCTTC.